The clone carrying this T cell receptor beta chain came up many times. Patients having uncontrolled infection, another autoimmune disease, pregnancy or lactation were not included. Diagnosis rested on symptoms, serum thyroxine and TRAb, thyroid ultrasound, and orbital computed tomography. It was around 11 ml of fresh peripheral blood that supplied the PBMCs. This entry comes from a study of T cells in Graves' hyperthyroidism and ophthalmopathy. Background on the study: The blood sample was taken at first diagnosis, before treatment began.

The TCR beta CDR3 regions underwent amplification using RNA transcripts as the source. The primer set for the first-round RT-PCR of the TCR CDR3 was HTBI. TCRdb reprocessed the multiplex PCR reads via MiXCR and lists one record per CDR3 protein. Of roughly 290,000 distinct CDR3 sequences in the sample, more than 15% are singletons; the top ten hold around 58%. The sequence was collected from an older woman with Graves' ophthalmopathy. The material sequenced was blood.

CDR3 sequence: CSVRGQMTDTQYF. The CDR3 DNA reads as TGCAGCGTAAGGGGACAAATGACAGATACGCAGTATTTT. The chain employs TRBV29-1 and TRBJ2-3; maybe TRBD1 (6 bases). The germline V gene has CDR1 SQVTM and CDR2 ANQGSEA. V lost 6 bases to trimming and J lost 3 bases, with 13 bases between them. This CDR3 has 13 residues.